These T cell receptor beta chains were read from a single sample in a study of untreated major depressive disorder. Libraries were prepared by immunoSEQ multiplex PCR; TCRdb keeps only in-frame clonotypes and omits some of them. The sample contains some 21,000 clones, about nine tenths of which appear only once. Specimen: CD4+ T cells from PBMCs. Receptors were obtained from a woman aged 40 to 49 in good health. The CDR3 runs from the conserved cysteine through the conserved F or W. The D gene is left open where the match is weak. Clone size, where shown, is once, few, many, or a class for clones that have expanded.

TRBJ2-1,TRBD2,TRBV18,.,CVTGGTRNEQFF,TGTGTAACGGGAGGGACGAGGAATGAGCAGTTCTTC
TRBJ1-1,.,TRBV5-4,.,CASSIEGDTEAFF,TGTGCCAGCAGCATCGAAGGGGACACTGAAGCTTTCTTT
TRBJ1-3,.,TRBV5-6,few,CASSSGNTIYF,TGTGCCAGCAGCTCGGGAAACACCATATATTTT
TRBJ1-2,TRBD1,TRBV19,once,CASSIGGTGVTYGYTF,TGTGCCAGTAGTATAGGGGGCACAGGGGTCACCTATGGCTACACCTTC
TRBJ2-1,TRBD2,TRBV27,.,CASSGLAKNNEQFF,TGTGCCAGCAGTGGACTAGCTAAGAACAATGAGCAGTTCTTC
TRBJ2-7,TRBD2,TRBV10-3,.,CAISVKGGDYEQYF,TGTGCCATCAGTGTAAAGGGAGGGGACTACGAGCAGTACTTC
TRBJ1-5,TRBD1,TRBV4-1,.,CASSRAQGAMGNQPQHF,TGCGCCAGCAGCCGAGCCCAGGGGGCAATGGGCAATCAGCCCCAGCATTTT
TRBJ1-5,TRBD1,TRBV2,.,CASREGTGGYQPQHF,TGTGCCAGCAGGGAGGGGACAGGGGGCTATCAGCCCCAGCATTTT
TRBJ2-7,.,TRBV19,once,CASSISADSSYEQYF,TGTGCCAGTAGTATTTCGGCGGATAGCTCCTACGAGCAGTACTTC
TRBJ2-1,.,TRBV9,.,CASSGGSYNEQFF,TGTGCCAGCAGCGGGGGGTCCTACAATGAGCAGTTCTTC
TRBJ1-6,.,TRBV7-2,.,CASSQMRNSPLHF,TGTGCCAGCAGCCAAATGCGGAATTCACCCCTCCACTTT
TRBJ1-5,.,TRBV4-1,few,CASSQFSPEPQHF,TGCGCCAGCAGCCAATTCTCCCCCGAGCCCCAGCATTTT
TRBJ2-3,.,TRBV6-1,.,CASSDGAQRGTDTQYF,TGTGCCAGCAGTGATGGTGCCCAGCGGGGCACAGATACGCAGTATTTT
TRBJ2-1,.,TRBV15,.,CATSRSAGRSYNEQFF,TGTGCCACCAGCAGATCGGCGGGACGGTCCTACAATGAGCAGTTCTTC
TRBJ2-5,.,TRBV29-1,once,CSVAVAGQETQYF,TGCAGCGTTGCGGTGGCGGGACAAGAGACCCAGTACTTC
TRBJ2-3,TRBD2,TRBV5-1,.,CASSSRATGTSADTQYF,TGCGCCAGCAGCTCGAGAGCAACCGGGACTAGCGCAGATACGCAGTATTTT
TRBJ2-2,.,TRBV28,.,CASSSPRRARELFF,TGTGCCAGCAGTTCCCCCCGGAGAGCACGGGAGCTGTTTTTT